Here is one T cell receptor beta chain with its context. Its antigen is not yet known. No much larger clone is present one base from it, and per-base qualities are unavailable. These data originate in a study of blood T cell repertoires in COVID-19 (TCRdb year 2020). Background for the entire study: Samples from collaborators originated in the United States, Italy and Spain and spanned both the acute and convalescent phases of COVID-19. The material from the prospective study consisted of cDNA or gDNA derived from T cells, B-cell-depleted T cells, or PBMCs. The dataset comprised deeply sampled blood TCRbeta repertoires from subjects exposed to, actively infected with, or recovered from COVID-19. The samples were drawn from the first 160 participants of the ongoing ImmuneRACE study and from under 1,500 subjects provided by 6 global collaborators. HLA class I and class II types, where available, came from metadata supplied by the sample provider rather than from assay-based typing. Sample metadata almost always included a de-identified subject ID, COVID-19 status, age in years and sex. The repertoires were made available in a free public database intended to serve as a resource for research on the immune response to SARS-CoV-2.

What the research found in general, with its limitations: How much clinical and demographic metadata was included differed by source and by participant, and the metadata was provided uncurated.

TCRbeta CDR3 regions were amplified from genomic DNA by means of the immunoSEQ Assay, a bias-controlled multiplex PCR. The source study handled its data this way. Within the assay, amplification of reference gene primers was used to estimate how many nucleated cells each sample contained. To quantify the absolute abundance of each unique TCRbeta CDR3 rearrangement, sequence reads were collapsed and filtered. For each sample, productive Simpson clonality was calculated as the square root of Simpson's diversity index across productive rearrangements. TCRdb took over this immuneACCESS table, retaining in-frame rearrangements with V and J assigned. Such tables are incomplete; in checked studies, under half of the missing clones stem from an unresolved V gene, and the remainder is unexplained. The D gene and trimming were derived from the DNA, and the V and J assignments and clone size from that table. A total of a few hundred thousand clones appear in this sample, approximately 90% of them only once. The ten largest make up roughly 1.2% of the sample.

Participants in the prospective study were aged about 18 to 89 years, lived in under 30 United States geographic areas, and enrolled through a virtual design. In the prospective study, cohorts were assigned on the basis of participant-reported clinical history obtained from a screening survey and a study questionnaire. ImmuneRACE Cohort 3 recovered participants were defined by two consecutive negative NP/OP PCR tests, healthcare professional clearance, or symptom resolution. In the prospective study, whole blood, serum and a nasopharyngeal or oropharyngeal swab were collected from each participant by mobile phlebotomists. Participants in the prospective study had the option to provide additional blood draws and questionnaires over a roughly two-month period. Before DNA extraction, prospective study blood samples were shipped either frozen or at room temperature. The CDR3 covers 14 residues, taking in both the cysteine and the phenylalanine. The CDR3 DNA has 42 bases and is translated from base 1. The germline V gene supplies CDR1 SGHTA and CDR2 FQGTGA. After removal of 2 bases from V and 6 bases from J, the junction retains 4 bases not matched to a gene.

The rearranged chain carries TRBV7-3 and TRBJ1-5; 7 middle bases align to TRBD1. The clonotype comes from a woman between 18 and 30 years old who had recovered from COVID-19. The specimen was PBMCs or T cells enriched from blood (not recorded which). The DNA is TGTGCCAGCAGCTTAGGAAGGGACAGTCAGCCCCAGCATTTT. Translated, it reads CASSLGRDSQPQHF.